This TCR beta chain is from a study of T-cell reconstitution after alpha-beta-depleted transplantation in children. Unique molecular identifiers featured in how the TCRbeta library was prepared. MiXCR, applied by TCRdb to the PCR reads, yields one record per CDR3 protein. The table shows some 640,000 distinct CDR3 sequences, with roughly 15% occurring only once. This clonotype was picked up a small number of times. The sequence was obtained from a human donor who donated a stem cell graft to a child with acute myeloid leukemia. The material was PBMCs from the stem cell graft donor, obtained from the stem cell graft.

As DNA, the CDR3 is TGCAGTGCTAGAGTACCTGGTGTCAAGGGCGATGGCTACACCTTC. Protein: CSARVPGVKGDGYTF. The chain carries TRBV20-1 and TRBJ1-2; D remains unclear. Trimming removed 1 base from V and 6 bases from J, with 18 bases in between. In germline, CDR1 is DFQATT, CDR2 SNEGSKA (reference sequence). This CDR3 is 15 amino acids long.